One and the same sample provided the 27 T cell receptor beta chains below, sequenced in a study of blood T cell repertoires in COVID-19. Profiling relied on immunoSEQ multiplex PCR, and the TCRdb table lists in-frame clones only, not all of them. The repertoire has approximately 28,000 clones, 85% to 95% of them found once; the top ten carry around 0.83%. The sequencing sample was made of peripheral blood. Receptors originate from a woman in her sixties or seventies with COVID-19, enrolled during active disease.

The V gene is TRBV6-6, the J gene TRBJ2-7, with 8 bases aligning to TRBD1. CDR1 is MNHNY, CDR2 SVGAGI, per germline (reference sequence). This CDR3 has 14 residues. V lost 6 bases, J lost 5 bases, and 9 bases stayed unmatched. The CDR3 sequence: CASRETDRVNEQYF. CDR3 DNA: TGTGCCAGCAGGGAAACGGACAGGGTGAACGAGCAGTACTTC.

This clone was seen just once. The rearrangement links TRBV13 to TRBJ2-2; TRBD2 matches 12 bases. Germline loops: CDR1 PRHDT, CDR2 FYEKMQ (reference sequence). The V gene end was trimmed by 5 bases and the J gene end by 8 bases; junction bases not matched to a gene: 9. The CDR3 extends over 16 amino acids. The CDR3 DNA reads TGTGCCAGCAGCATCCATACTAGCGGGAGGCAAGGGGAGCTGTTTTTT. Amino acids: CASSIHTSGRQGELFF.

V usage is TRBV28 and J usage is TRBJ1-5; unclear D gene. Trimming shortened V by 4 bases and J by 1 base, and 14 bases separated the two germline ends. The CDR3 runs 16 residues. The germline V gene has CDR1 MDHEN and CDR2 SYDVKM. CDR3 residues: CASSSKTRSSNQPQHF. CDR3 bases: TGTGCCAGCAGTTCAAAGACCAGGTCGAGCAATCAGCCCCAGCATTTT.

The chain carries TRBV4-2 and TRBJ1-4; 12 nucleotides align to TRBD1. The CDR3 covers 16 residues. CDR1 and CDR2 (germline): LGHNA, YNFKEQ. V gave up 4 bases and J gave up 7 bases; unmatched junction bases: 7. Here the CDR3 reads CASSLRDRGQGEKLFF. The CDR3 DNA reads as TGTGCCAGCAGCCTCCGGGACAGGGGGCAGGGTGAAAAACTGTTTTTT.

The rearrangement joins TRBV6-1 to TRBJ1-3; the D is unclear. Germline V gene lookup returns CDR1 MNHNS and CDR2 SASEGT. CDR3 length equals 16 residues. The V and J ends lost 1 base and 2 bases respectively, with 12 bases between them. CDR3 sequence reads: CASSEVMLDPGNTIYF. Here the CDR3 DNA reads TGTGCCAGCAGTGAAGTTATGTTAGATCCTGGAAACACCATATATTTT.

The chain joins TRBV7-9 to TRBJ1-4; 8 bases are a match to TRBD1. Trimming at V came to 5 bases and at J to 6 bases, leaving 5 bases not matched to a gene. The CDR3 has 14 amino acids. Germline CDR1 and CDR2: SEHNR and FQNEAQ (reference sequence). The CDR3 DNA reads as TGTGCCAGCAGCCCCAGGGGGCGAGATGAAAAACTGTTTTTT. It codes for CASSPRGRDEKLFF. The complete variable domain, with remaining parts taken from reference TRBV7-9 and TRBJ1-4, reads DTGVSQNPRHKITKRGQNVTFRCDPISEHNRLYWYRQTLGQGPEFLTYFQNEAQLEKSRLLSDRFSAERPKGSFSTLEIQRTEQGDSAMYLCASSPRGRDEKLFFGSGTQLSVL.

V usage is TRBV19 and J usage is TRBJ2-2; TRBD2 matches 13 bases. The CDR3 is 17 residues long. V lost 4 bases, J lost 6 bases, and 8 bases stayed unmatched. CDR1 is LNHDA and CDR2 is SQIVND in the germline V gene (reference sequence). CDR3 DNA sequence: TGTGCCAGTAGTAACGATCGGACTAGCGGGAGTTCCGGGGAGCTGTTTTTT. This encodes CASSNDRTSGSSGELFF.

The chain carries TRBV10-3 and TRBJ2-7; D is unclear. Germline V gives CDR1 ENHRY, CDR2 SYGVKD. V shed 3 bases and J shed 3 bases, with 9 bases lying between them. This CDR3 is built from 13 residues. CDR3 bases: TGTGCCATCAGTGAAAGGCAGGACTACGAGCAGTACTTC. This encodes CAISERQDYEQYF.

The chain combines TRBV11-3 with TRBJ2-1, with D possibly matching TRBD2 (6 bases). The CDR3 is 15 residues long. Germline CDR1 and CDR2: SGHNT and YENEEA. Between the trimmed V and J ends, which lost 5 bases and 0 bases, there was a span of 11 bases. The CDR3 region is CASSRGGDSYNEQFF. The CDR3 DNA sequence: TGTGCCAGCAGCCGTGGCGGGGACTCCTACAATGAGCAGTTCTTC.

The chain recombines TRBV5-4 with TRBJ2-2, with D tentatively TRBD2 (6 bases). The V gene lost 2 bases and the J gene lost 4 bases, with 9 bases spanning the gap. CDR1 and CDR2 from the germline V gene are SGHNT and YYREEE (reference sequence). CDR3 size: 14 residues. Written as DNA, the CDR3 is TGTGCCAGCAGCTTCTTGGGGGGCACCGGGGAGCTGTTTTTT. This gives the protein CASSFLGGTGELFF.

CDR3 loop: CASRREDWDMDTQYF. In nucleotides, the CDR3 is TGTGCCAGTAGAAGAGAAGATTGGGACATGGATACGCAGTATTTT. This chain joins TRBV19 and TRBJ2-3; perhaps TRBD1 as D (6 bases). CDR3 length equals 15 residues. Germline lookup yields CDR1 LNHDA and CDR2 SQIVND (reference sequence). V gave up 6 bases and J gave up 6 bases, with 19 bases separating them. Together with reference TRBV19 and TRBJ2-3, the CDR3 gives the full variable domain: DGGITQSPKYLFRKEGQNVTLSCEQNLNHDAMYWYRQDPGQGLRLIYYSQIVNDFQKGDIAEGYSVSREKKESFPLTVTSAQKNPTAFYLCASRREDWDMDTQYFGPGTRLTVL.

The V call is TRBV2, the J call TRBJ1-6; D unclear. The V and J ends lost 6 bases and 5 bases respectively, with 14 bases between them. CDR3 size: 15 residues. Per germline, CDR1 SNHLY and CDR2 FYNNEI. The CDR3 DNA reads as TGTGCCAGCAGACTCGGGTTAGGTGATAATTCACCCCTCCACTTT. Translation gives CASRLGLGDNSPLHF.

This rearrangement joins TRBV28 to TRBJ1-2; the D is unclear. Trimming removed 1 base at V and 4 bases at J, with 10 bases between. The CDR3 is 14 residues long. Germline values: CDR1 MDHEN, CDR2 SYDVKM. CDR3 coding DNA: TGTGCCAGCAGTTTATATGAGGAGGGCTATGGCTACACCTTC. Amino acid sequence: CASSLYEEGYGYTF.

The genes are TRBV29-1 and TRBJ1-2; the D gene is possibly TRBD1 (6 bases). V lost 8 bases and J 5 bases, leaving 18 bases between the germline ends. Germline CDR1 SQVTM, CDR2 ANQGSEA. The length of the CDR3 is 13 residues. The CDR3 reads CSPWGGGGYGYTF. CDR3 nucleotides: TGCAGCCCCTGGGGCGGGGGCGGGTATGGCTACACCTTC.

The chain has TRBV4-1 and TRBJ2-1, with D perhaps matching TRBD2 (6 bases). Trimming cost V 3 bases and J 5 bases, with 11 bases left between them. CDR3 size: 14 residues. From germline, CDR1 is MGHRA and CDR2 YSYEKL. This chain's CDR3 is CASSHLEGDNEQFF. CDR3 sequence (DNA): TGCGCCAGCAGCCACTTGGAGGGAGACAATGAGCAGTTCTTC.

The chain has TRBV19 and TRBJ1-5; tentative D call: TRBD1 (6 bases). CDR3 length equals 15 residues. V was pared by 6 bases and J by 0 bases, with 12 bases between. From germline, CDR1 is LNHDA and CDR2 SQIVND (reference sequence). The CDR3: CASSTGSYSNQPQHF. The CDR3 bases are TGTGCCAGTAGCACAGGGTCTTATAGCAATCAGCCCCAGCATTTT.

The gene calls are TRBV28 and TRBJ2-5; TRBD2 might be the D (6 bases). CDR1 MDHEN and CDR2 SYDVKM come from the germline V gene. The CDR3 spans 16 residues. V shed 7 bases and J shed 6 bases, with 24 bases lying between them. The CDR3 protein is CASNGGTDGPRKTQYF. The DNA for the CDR3 is TGTGCCAGCAACGGAGGGACGGACGGACCCCGGAAGACCCAGTACTTC.

This chain links TRBV6-1 with TRBJ2-2; 9 bases line up with TRBD2. In germline, CDR1 is MNHNS, CDR2 SASEGT. The trim removed 1 base at V and 2 bases at J, leaving 11 bases unmatched. The CDR3 is 19 residues long. CDR3 amino acids: CASSEGVGRGRANTGELFF. The CDR3 region has the DNA TGTGCCAGCAGTGAAGGAGTTGGTCGCGGGAGGGCCAACACCGGGGAGCTGTTTTTT.

The chain uses TRBV30 and TRBJ2-5; 12 nucleotides line up with TRBD2. The V gene end was trimmed by 4 bases and the J gene end by 4 bases; junction bases not matched to a gene: 10. The V gene's germline CDR1 is GTSNPN and CDR2 SVGIG (reference sequence). This CDR3 comprises 16 residues. The DNA of the CDR3 is TGTGCCTGGAAGGCAGGGCCGGGACTAGCGGGAGAGACCCAGTACTTC. Encoded protein: CAWKAGPGLAGETQYF.

The rearrangement joins TRBV15 to TRBJ1-2, with a weak D call TRBD1 (5 bases). The germline gives CDR1 LNHNV, CDR2 YYDKDF (reference sequence). Trimming cost V 3 bases and J 4 bases, with 12 bases left between them. This CDR3 is 14 amino acids long. The CDR3 sequence is CATSRAGPTYGYTF. CDR3 DNA: TGTGCCACCAGCAGGGCGGGACCAACCTATGGCTACACCTTC.

As concerns this clone: One end of the junction does not line up with germline, which may come from a read error. V gene TRBV5-1 combines with J gene TRBJ2-3; no clear D. CDR1 and CDR2 (germline): SGHRS, YFSETQ. The CDR3 is 13 amino acids. In DNA, the CDR3 is TGCGCCAGCAGCTTGGACCCAACAGATACGCAATATTTT. Protein product: CASSLDPTDTQYF.

This chain uses TRBV28 with TRBJ2-7, with 8 bases matching TRBD1. From germline, CDR1 is MDHEN and CDR2 SYDVKM. The junction had 8 bases not matched to a gene; V was cut back by 5 bases and J by 2 bases. The CDR3 loop spans 15 amino acids. The DNA for the CDR3 is TGTGCCAGCAGTCTCCTTCAGGGGGCGGCCTACGAGCAGTACTTC. It yields the protein CASSLLQGAAYEQYF.

V is TRBV3-1 (or the pseudogene TRBV3-2) and J is TRBJ1-6; D gene ambiguous. Per the germline V gene, CDR1 is LGHDT and CDR2 is YNNKEL (reference sequence). This CDR3 is built from 15 residues. V was pared by 3 bases and J by 5 bases, with 11 bases between. The CDR3 is CASSHLVPDNSPLHF. The CDR3 nucleotides are TGTGCCAGCAGCCACCTGGTTCCGGATAATTCACCCCTCCACTTT.

This chain uses TRBV28 with TRBJ2-1; D may be TRBD1 (7 bases). Trimming removed 3 bases at V and 5 bases at J, with 17 bases between. The CDR3 is 16 residues long. From germline, CDR1 is MDHEN and CDR2 SYDVKM. The CDR3 DNA follows: TGTGCCAGCAGTTTCTCTCAGGGGGGCGCCCACAATGAGCAGTTCTTC. It encodes CASSFSQGGAHNEQFF.

This rearrangement joins TRBV6-4 to TRBJ2-2; TRBD2 matches 14 bases. The CDR3 has 16 amino acids. V lost 5 bases, J lost 5 bases, and 4 bases stayed unmatched. CDR1 MRHNA and CDR2 SNTAGT come from the germline V gene. The DNA for the CDR3 is TGTGCCAGCAGTTGGACTAGCGGGAGGAGAACCGGGGAGCTGTTTTTT. Amino acid sequence: CASSWTSGRRTGELFF.

The V call is TRBV6-5, the J call TRBJ2-3, with D possibly being TRBD2 (6 bases). The CDR3 is 14 residues long. In germline, CDR1 is MNHEY, CDR2 SVGAGI. V lost 2 bases, J lost 6 bases, and 12 bases lay in between. CDR3: CASSYPSGSDTQYF. The CDR3 DNA follows: TGTGCCAGCAGTTACCCCTCCGGGAGTGATACGCAGTATTTT.

A few counts support this clone. The rearrangement uses TRBV7-9 and TRBJ1-4; a possible D gene is TRBD1 (6 bases). Germline V gene sequence: CDR1 SEHNR, CDR2 FQNEAQ (reference sequence). The CDR3 has 15 residues. Trimming took off 5 bases at V and 4 bases at J, with 14 bases between the two ends. The DNA for the CDR3 is TGTGCCAGCAGCCCCCGGACAGAAGATAATGAAAAACTGTTTTTT. Protein sequence: CASSPRTEDNEKLFF.